The next 18 T cell receptor beta chains were all read from a single sample in a study of T cell changes during pregnancy in multiple sclerosis. Only in-frame clones appear in the TCRdb table, and some are missing; sequencing was by immunoSEQ multiplex PCR. The sample holds about 56,000 clones; around 91% are singletons and the top ten take approximately 1.8%. The sequences come from peripheral blood, collected after pregnancy. Source of these receptors: a female donor with multiple sclerosis, enrolled in a pregnancy study.

In its sample, this clone was seen once. The genes are TRBV4-1 and TRBJ2-3, with no clear D. The CDR3 is 15 amino acids. The V gene lost 1 base and the J gene lost 0 bases, with 8 bases spanning the gap. Germline V gene lookup returns CDR1 MGHRA and CDR2 YSYEKL. Here the CDR3 DNA reads TGCGCCAGCAGCCAAGGAGGCCTTAGCACAGATACGCAGTATTTT. Its translation is CASSQGGLSTDTQYF.

Of note for this clone: Other DNA sequences in this sample translate to the same CDR3. The chain couples TRBV19 to TRBJ1-1; the D is unclear. From germline, CDR1 is LNHDA and CDR2 SQIVND (reference sequence). The CDR3 is 13 residues long. V dropped 1 base and J dropped 4 bases, with 7 bases sitting between them. CDR3: CASSIGGGTEAFF. DNA for the CDR3: TGTGCCAGTAGTATAGGCGGTGGCACTGAAGCTTTCTTT.

This sequence joins TRBV5-1 and TRBJ1-2, with 8 bases that match TRBD1. V lost 4 bases to trimming and J lost 8 bases; unmatched junction nucleotides: 16. The CDR3 covers 16 residues. Germline V CDR1 and CDR2: SGHRS, YFSETQ. The CDR3 sequence is CASSELNRGSVGGYTF. CDR3 DNA sequence: TGCGCCAGCAGCGAACTAAACAGGGGGAGTGTCGGAGGCTACACCTTC.

The chain is built from TRBV7-9 and TRBJ2-3; TRBD1 aligns across 10 bases. The CDR3 covers 14 residues. Per the germline V gene, CDR1 is SEHNR and CDR2 is FQNEAQ (reference sequence). Losses at the gene ends were 3 bases for V and 3 bases for J; bases not matched to a gene: 0. Written as DNA, the CDR3 is TGTGCCAGCAGCTTGGACAGGGGGACAGATACGCAGTATTTT. Translating gives CASSLDRGTDTQYF.

The chain carries TRBV30 and TRBJ2-1; 7 nucleotides align to TRBD2. Losses at the gene ends were 4 bases for V and 6 bases for J; bases not matched to a gene: 6. This CDR3 has 13 amino acids. Germline lookup yields CDR1 GTSNPN and CDR2 SVGIG (reference sequence). Written as DNA, the CDR3 is TGTGCCTGGAACGATCCGGGAGGCAATGAGCAGTTCTTC. This sequence encodes CAWNDPGGNEQFF. Variable domain in full (rest from reference TRBV30 and TRBJ2-1): SQTIHQWPATLVQPVGSPLSLECTVEGTSNPNLYWYRQAAGRGLQLLFYSVGIGQISSEVPQNLSASRPQDRQFILSSKKLLLSDSGFYLCAWNDPGGNEQFFGPGTRLTVL.

The V and J genes are TRBV6-1 and TRBJ1-2, with unresolved D. There are 13 residues in the CDR3. Germline CDR1 reads MNHNS; CDR2 reads SASEGT. V gave up 2 bases and J gave up 6 bases, with 10 bases separating them. The CDR3 here is CASSEREPNGYTF. The CDR3, as DNA: TGTGCCAGCAGTGAAAGGGAGCCGAATGGCTACACCTTC.

The chain combines TRBV18 with TRBJ1-6; 7 bases map to TRBD1. Germline assignment: CDR1 KGHSH and CDR2 LQKENI. The CDR3 extends over 15 amino acids. The J segment lost 7 bases and the V segment lost 3 bases, leaving 6 bases of the junction unmatched. In DNA form, the CDR3 reads TGTGCCAGCTCACCGGGACAGAGGGGGAATTCACCCCTCCACTTT. Translating it yields CASSPGQRGNSPLHF.

The chain combines TRBV9 with TRBJ1-1, with TRBD1 as a possible D gene (5 bases). This CDR3 spans 14 amino acids. Trimming took 0 bases from V and 9 from J, leaving 15 bases between them. CDR1 and CDR2 from the germline V gene are SGDLS and YYNGEE. The CDR3 coding sequence is TGTGCCAGCAGCGTAGCTATGACCGGGGGGAAAGCTTTCTTT. The encoded protein is CASSVAMTGGKAFF.

V gene TRBV5-8 combines with J gene TRBJ2-5, with 7 nucleotides matching TRBD1. This CDR3 contains 14 residues. J was trimmed by 3 bases and V by 4 bases; bases with no gene match: 6. Germline CDR1 is SGHTS and CDR2 is YDEGEE. The CDR3, as DNA: TGTGCCAGCAGCGTTGGACAGGCAGAAGAGACCCAGTACTTC. It is translated as CASSVGQAEETQYF.

The chain is built from TRBV6-1 and TRBJ1-1, with 10 nucleotides matching TRBD1. Looked up from germline, CDR1 is MNHNS and CDR2 is SASEGT. V shed 1 base, J shed 4 bases, and the junction held 0 bases outside the gene matches. The CDR3 is 14 residues long. CDR3 DNA: TGTGCCAGCAGTGAAGGGACAGGGGGCACTGAAGCTTTCTTT. Residues: CASSEGTGGTEAFF.

The chain employs TRBV6-1 and TRBJ1-2; 8 bases agree with TRBD1. Per germline, CDR1 MNHNS and CDR2 SASEGT. There are 17 residues in the CDR3. V lost 4 bases and J lost 5; bases outside the gene matches: 15. The CDR3 DNA sequence: TGTGCCAGCAGTGTAGGAACCGGACAGGGCGCCCTTTATGGCTACACCTTC. Encoded protein: CASSVGTGQGALYGYTF.

The chain recombines TRBV5-1 with TRBJ2-1; 8 nucleotides match TRBD2. V lost 8 bases, J lost 6 bases, and 10 bases stayed unmatched. CDR1 and CDR2 (germline): SGHRS, YFSETQ. This CDR3 contains 14 residues. As DNA, the CDR3 is TGCGCCAGTGGATTTACGGGGGGGGGCAATGAGCAGTTCTTC. Translation: CASGFTGGGNEQFF.

This clone was counted once. The chain couples TRBV15 to TRBJ2-3; 11 nucleotides agree with TRBD2. V lost 2 bases, J lost 1 base, and 2 bases stayed unmatched. This CDR3 is built from 16 residues. Germline V lookup: CDR1 LNHNV, CDR2 YYDKDF (reference sequence). The CDR3 reads CATSRNSGGGTDTQYF. The CDR3 DNA reads as TGTGCCACCAGCAGAAATAGCGGGGGGGGCACAGATACGCAGTATTTT.

The V call is TRBV5-1, the J call TRBJ1-1; no firm D call. The CDR3 consists of 11 residues. V lost 1 base, J lost 10 bases, and 8 bases lay in between. From germline, CDR1 is SGHRS and CDR2 YFSETQ. The CDR3 region has the DNA TGCGCCAGCAGCTTGATGGGGAGAGCTTTCTTT. It is translated as CASSLMGRAFF.

The V gene is TRBV4-1, the J gene TRBJ2-1; maybe TRBD1 (5 bases). The V gene's germline CDR1 is MGHRA and CDR2 YSYEKL. CDR3 length equals 18 residues. Trimming took 0 bases from V and 6 from J, leaving 21 bases between them. Written as DNA, the CDR3 is TGCGCCAGCAGCCAAGATTCTCCGGCCAGGGTAAGGGGCAATGAGCAGTTCTTC. Its translation is CASSQDSPARVRGNEQFF.

The CDR3 nucleotides are TGTGCCAGCAGCCCTAACACCGGGACAGTCATCACCTTC. Its translation: CASSPNTGTVITF. This chain uses TRBV7-9 with TRBJ1-2; 7 nucleotides align to TRBD1. This CDR3 has 13 amino acids. Germline CDR1 SEHNR, CDR2 FQNEAQ (reference sequence). The J segment lost 13 bases and the V segment lost 5 bases, leaving 13 bases of the junction unmatched.

This sequence joins TRBV9 and TRBJ2-7; 11 bases map to TRBD2. Germline V gives CDR1 SGDLS, CDR2 YYNGEE. The CDR3 extends over 15 amino acids. Germline trimming cut 3 bases from V and 3 bases from J; bases unmatched to any gene: 5. The CDR3 loop reads CASSEGLADNYEQYF. The CDR3 region has the DNA TGTGCCAGCAGCGAGGGACTAGCGGATAACTACGAGCAGTACTTC.

The chain carries TRBV7-9 and TRBJ2-7; 8 nucleotides match TRBD2. The CDR3 is 13 amino acids. CDR1 SEHNR and CDR2 FQNEAQ come from the germline V gene (reference sequence). V dropped 5 bases and J dropped 6; count of bases not matched to a gene: 6. CDR3 sequence: CASSARGGGEQYF. CDR3 nucleotide sequence: TGTGCCAGCAGCGCCCGGGGGGGTGGCGAGCAGTACTTC.